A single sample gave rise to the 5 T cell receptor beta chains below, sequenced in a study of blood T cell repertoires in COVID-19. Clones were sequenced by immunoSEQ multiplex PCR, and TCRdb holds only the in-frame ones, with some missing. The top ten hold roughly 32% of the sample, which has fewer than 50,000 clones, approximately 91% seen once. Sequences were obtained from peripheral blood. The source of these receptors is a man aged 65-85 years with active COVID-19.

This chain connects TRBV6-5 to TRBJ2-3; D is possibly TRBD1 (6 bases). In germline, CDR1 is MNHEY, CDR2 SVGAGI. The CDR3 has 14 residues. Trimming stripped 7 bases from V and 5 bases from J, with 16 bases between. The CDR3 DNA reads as TGTGCCAGCATTAGTACAGGGATTGGAGATACGCAGTATTTT. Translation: CASISTGIGDTQYF.

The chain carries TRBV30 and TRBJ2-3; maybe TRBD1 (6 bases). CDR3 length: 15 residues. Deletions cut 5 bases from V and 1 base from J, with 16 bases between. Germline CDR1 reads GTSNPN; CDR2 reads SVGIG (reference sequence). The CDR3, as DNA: TGTGCCTGGCGGAAAGGTTGGACAGGCACAGATACGCAGTATTTT. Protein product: CAWRKGWTGTDTQYF.

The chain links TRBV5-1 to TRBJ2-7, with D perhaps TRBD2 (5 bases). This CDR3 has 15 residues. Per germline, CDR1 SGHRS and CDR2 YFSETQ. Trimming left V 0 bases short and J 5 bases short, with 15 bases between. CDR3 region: CASSLALTPGNEQYF. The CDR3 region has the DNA TGCGCCAGCAGCTTGGCTCTCACCCCGGGAAACGAGCAGTACTTC.

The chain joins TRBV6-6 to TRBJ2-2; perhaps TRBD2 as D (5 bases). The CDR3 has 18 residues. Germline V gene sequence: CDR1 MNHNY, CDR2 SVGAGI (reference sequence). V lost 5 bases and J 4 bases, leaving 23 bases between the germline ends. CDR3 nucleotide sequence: TGTGCCAGCAGTCGGAGTCGCCCCCGGGGTATCGGCACCGGGGAGCTGTTTTTT. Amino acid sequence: CASSRSRPRGIGTGELFF.

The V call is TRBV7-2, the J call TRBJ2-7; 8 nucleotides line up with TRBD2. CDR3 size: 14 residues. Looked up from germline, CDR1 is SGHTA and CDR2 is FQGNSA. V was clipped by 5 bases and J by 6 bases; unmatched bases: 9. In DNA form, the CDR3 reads TGTGCCAGCAGCCCCCATGGACTAGCCGGCGAGCAGTACTTC. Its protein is CASSPHGLAGEQYF.